One and the same sample provided the 25 T cell receptor beta chains below, sequenced in a study of shared clonotypes between healthy human individuals. Clones were sequenced by immunoSEQ multiplex PCR, and TCRdb holds only the in-frame ones, with some missing. The sample lists about 1.5 million clones, approximately 98% occurring once. The sequenced material came from naive CD4+ T cells sorted from blood. Subset of the sample: CD45RA+ positively selected. The receptors stem from a man younger than 45 in good health.

In its sample, this clone was seen once. The DNA of the CDR3 is TGTGCCAGCAGCTTAGGTGTCCTAGCGGGATCTAGCACAGATACGCAGTATTTT. Its translation is CASSLGVLAGSSTDTQYF. The chain couples TRBV11-2 to TRBJ2-3, with 9 bases lining up with TRBD2. After removal of 1 base from V and 0 bases from J, the junction contained 8 bases not matched to a gene. CDR3 length: 18 residues. Germline loops: CDR1 SGHAT, CDR2 FQNNGV.

The chain recombines TRBV15 with TRBJ2-1, with TRBD2 identical over 9 bases. The CDR3 consists of 16 residues. V shed 5 bases, J shed 4 bases, and the junction held 9 bases outside the gene matches. The germline V gene encodes CDR1 LNHNV and CDR2 YYDKDF (reference sequence). The CDR3 region is CATSGGGDPLYNEQFF. The CDR3 bases are TGTGCCACCAGCGGCGGGGGGGACCCTCTTTACAATGAGCAGTTCTTC.

The chain employs TRBV7-6 and TRBJ1-1, with TRBD1 identical over 10 bases. Germline CDR1 reads SGHVS; CDR2 reads FNYEAQ. V dropped 5 bases and J dropped 4; count of bases not matched to a gene: 7. The CDR3 is made up of 15 amino acids. The CDR3 DNA reads as TGTGCCAGCAGCCTCGGGACAGGGGTAGGCACTGAAGCTTTCTTT. Protein sequence: CASSLGTGVGTEAFF.

The chain employs TRBV30 and TRBJ1-5; no clear D gene. Germline CDR1 is GTSNPN and CDR2 is SVGIG (reference sequence). CDR3 length: 13 amino acids. V was cut by 0 bases and J by 6 bases, with 9 bases left in between. The CDR3 DNA reads as TGTGCCTGGAGTGTACGTAGTCGTCAGCCCCAGCATTTT. This gives the protein CAWSVRSRQPQHF. Full variable domain (rest looked up from reference TRBV30 and TRBJ1-5): SQTIHQWPATLVQPVGSPLSLECTVEGTSNPNLYWYRQAAGRGLQLLFYSVGIGQISSEVPQNLSASRPQDRQFILSSKKLLLSDSGFYLCAWSVRSRQPQHFGDGTRLSIL.

The V and J genes are TRBV4-2 and TRBJ1-2; a weak D match, TRBD1 (5 bases). The V and J ends lost 5 bases and 6 bases respectively, with 22 bases between them. CDR1 LGHNA and CDR2 YNFKEQ come from the germline V gene. There are 16 residues in the CDR3. CDR3 nucleotides: TGTGCCAGCAGCGCCGGCCCCGGGGGTGGCTTCGATGGCTACACCTTC. This gives the protein CASSAGPGGGFDGYTF.

The chain links TRBV11-3 to TRBJ2-7; D possibly corresponds to TRBD2 (5 bases). The CDR3 loop spans 13 amino acids. V was cut by 4 bases and J by 5 bases, with 12 bases left in between. CDR1 and CDR2 from the germline V gene are SGHNT and YENEEA. The DNA of the CDR3 is TGTGCCAGCAGCTCTACTCGAGGGAACGAGCAGTACTTC. It encodes CASSSTRGNEQYF. Full variable domain (outside the CDR3, taken from reference TRBV11-3 and TRBJ2-7): EAGVVQSPRYKIIEKKQPVAFWCNPISGHNTLYWYLQNLGQGPELLIRYENEEAVDDSQLPKDRFSAERLKGVDSTLKIQPAELGDSAVYLCASSSTRGNEQYFGPGTRLTVT.

The chain couples TRBV5-6 to TRBJ1-5; D perhaps matches TRBD1 (6 bases). There are 15 residues in the CDR3. CDR1 is SGHDT, CDR2 YYEEEE, per germline. V gave up 0 bases and J gave up 0 bases, with 7 bases separating them. DNA for the CDR3: TGTGCCAGCAGCTTGGAGGGGGTTAGCAATCAGCCCCAGCATTTT. Its protein product is CASSLEGVSNQPQHF.

Concerning this clone itself: This CDR3 is also generated by other DNA sequences in the sample. The J gene is TRBJ2-3, the V gene TRBV5-4; D gene unclear. Trimming took off 2 bases at V and 3 bases at J, with 4 bases between the two ends. Germline assignment: CDR1 SGHNT and CDR2 YYREEE (reference sequence). This CDR3 comprises 12 residues. CDR3 coding DNA: TGTGCCAGCAGCTTAAGTACAGATACGCAGTATTTT. This sequence encodes CASSLSTDTQYF.

This clone was observed a single time. The chain carries TRBV11-2 and TRBJ2-5; TRBD1 matches at 7 bases. Losses at the gene ends were 1 base for V and 11 bases for J; bases not matched to a gene: 4. The CDR3 covers 12 residues. Germline CDR1 and CDR2: SGHAT and FQNNGV. Written as DNA, the CDR3 is TGTGCCAGCAGCTTAGCGCCGGGACAGCAGTACTTC. This sequence encodes CASSLAPGQQYF.

V usage is TRBV28 and J usage is TRBJ2-1, with 7 bases lining up with TRBD1. This CDR3 contains 14 residues. The V gene end was trimmed by 8 bases and the J gene end by 3 bases; junction bases not matched to a gene: 7. Germline V CDR1 and CDR2: MDHEN, SYDVKM. The CDR3 region is CASLEGASYNEQFF. The CDR3, as DNA: TGTGCCAGCCTAGAGGGGGCGAGCTACAATGAGCAGTTCTTC.

Comment on this clone: The junction departs from the called germline gene at one end, perhaps through a read error. The rearrangement joins TRBV5-6 to TRBJ2-7; 15 bases are a match to TRBD2. The CDR3 is 19 residues long. CDR1 is SGHDT and CDR2 is YYEEEE in the germline V gene. The CDR3 nucleotides are TGTGCCAGCAGCTTCCGGACTAGCGGGAGGGTTAAAGCCTCCGACGAGCAGTACTTC. As protein: CASSFRTSGRVKASDEQYF.

With regard to this clone: Other nucleotide sequences in the sample specify the same CDR3. The V gene is TRBV28, the J gene TRBJ1-1; no clear D. Germline CDR1 and CDR2: MDHEN and SYDVKM. V lost 5 bases and J 1 base, leaving 11 bases between the germline ends. The CDR3 is 14 residues long. CDR3 in amino acids: CASSLAPGNTEAFF. The CDR3 DNA follows: TGTGCCAGCAGTCTAGCTCCGGGGAACACTGAAGCTTTCTTT.

The CDR3 region has the DNA TGTGCCAGCAGTTATAGCGGGAGGGCCCGCAATGAGCAGTTCTTC. Translated: CASSYSGRARNEQFF. V and J are TRBV6-4 and TRBJ2-1; 11 positions agree with TRBD2. CDR3 length equals 15 residues. Germline assignment: CDR1 MRHNA and CDR2 SNTAGT. V was pared by 5 bases and J by 6 bases, with 6 bases of the junction left unmatched.

This chain joins TRBV21-1 and TRBJ1-1. TRBV21-1 is classified as a pseudogene. This CDR3 has 14 residues. CDR3 sequence: CASSKDGVNTEAFF. CDR3 DNA sequence: TGTGCCAGCAGCAAAGACGGGGTTAACACTGAAGCTTTCTTT.

The rearrangement uses TRBV28 and TRBJ2-2; 8 bases are shared with TRBD2. The CDR3 spans 15 residues. The V gene end was trimmed by 5 bases and the J gene end by 6 bases; junction bases not matched to a gene: 8. Per germline, CDR1 MDHEN and CDR2 SYDVKM. The CDR3 region is CASSIFGGRPGELFF. CDR3 DNA sequence: TGTGCCAGCAGTATATTTGGCGGGAGGCCCGGGGAGCTGTTTTTT. Full variable domain (remainder filled in from reference TRBV28 and TRBJ2-2): DVKVTQSSRYLVKRTGEKVFLECVQDMDHENMFWYRQDPGLGLRLIYFSYDVKMKEKGDIPEGYSVSREKKERFSLILESASTNQTSMYLCASSIFGGRPGELFFGEGSRLTVL.

The table lists this clone with a few counts. The same CDR3 can be traced to other DNA sequences in this sample. The V call is TRBV7-9, the J call TRBJ1-2, with D unclear. The CDR3 extends over 10 amino acids. Trimming removed 1 base at V and 6 bases at J, with 0 bases between. CDR1 is SEHNR, CDR2 FQNEAQ, per germline (reference sequence). The CDR3 sequence is CASSLDGYTF. CDR3 coding DNA: TGTGCCAGCAGCTTAGATGGCTACACCTTC.

V and J are TRBV28 and TRBJ2-1; D gene uncertain. CDR1 and CDR2 from the germline V gene are MDHEN and SYDVKM. V lost 5 bases to trimming and J lost 3 bases, with 8 bases between them. The CDR3 is made up of 13 amino acids. In DNA, the CDR3 is TGTGCCAGCAGTGCATTCATCTACAATGAGCAGTTCTTC. It yields the protein CASSAFIYNEQFF.

With regard to this clone: Other DNA sequences in the same sample also yield this CDR3. V is TRBV5-6 and J is TRBJ2-7; no definite D call. This CDR3 contains 11 residues. The germline V and J ends were trimmed by 4 bases and 4 bases, with 6 bases remaining between them. Germline CDR1 reads SGHDT; CDR2 reads YYEEEE. The CDR3 here is CASSGRYEQYF. CDR3 DNA: TGTGCCAGCAGCGGACGGTACGAGCAGTACTTC.

On this clone itself: The identical CDR3 is also encoded by other nucleotide sequences in the sample. The chain carries TRBV18 and TRBJ2-3; D uncertain. CDR3 length: 14 residues. Trimming cost V 2 bases and J 0 bases, with 6 bases left between them. Germline CDR1 is KGHSH and CDR2 is LQKENI. CDR3 region: CASSPTSSTDTQYF. The CDR3 coding sequence is TGTGCCAGCTCACCAACTTCTAGCACAGATACGCAGTATTTT.

V usage is TRBV27 and J usage is TRBJ2-2; D is perhaps TRBD1 (6 bases). This CDR3 is 17 amino acids long. From germline, CDR1 is MNHEY and CDR2 SMNVEV (reference sequence). With 2 bases removed from V and 0 bases from J, the gap between germline ends came to 13 bases. CDR3 region: CASSLGGWAANTGELFF. DNA of the CDR3: TGTGCCAGCAGTTTAGGGGGCTGGGCGGCGAACACCGGGGAGCTGTTTTTT.

In nucleotides, the CDR3 is TGTGCCAGCAGCCAGAGCCTATTCTACGAGCAGTACTTC. Translation gives CASSQSLFYEQYF. J is TRBJ2-7 and V is TRBV7-6; D ambiguous. Trimming took off 5 bases at V and 3 bases at J, with 11 bases between the two ends. From germline, CDR1 is SGHVS and CDR2 FNYEAQ. The CDR3 covers 13 residues.

V usage is TRBV7-2 and J usage is TRBJ2-1; tentatively, D is TRBD2 (5 bases). V lost 0 bases and J 12 bases, leaving 6 bases between the germline ends. The CDR3 contains 11 residues. Germline V gives CDR1 SGHTA, CDR2 FQGNSA. CDR3 DNA sequence: TGTGCCAGCAGCTTAGCGGCGGGGCAGTTCTTC. This codes for CASSLAAGQFF.

This chain joins TRBV6-6 and TRBJ1-5; TRBD1 matches 9 bases. V was pared by 5 bases and J by 4 bases, with 3 bases of the junction left unmatched. The CDR3 totals 14 residues. Germline-derived CDR1 and CDR2 are MNHNY and SVGAGI (reference sequence). The DNA of the CDR3 is TGTGCCAGCAGTCGAGGGACAGGGAATCAGCCCCAGCATTTT. Encoded protein: CASSRGTGNQPQHF.

The chain joins TRBV25-1 to TRBJ1-4, with D hard to call. CDR3 length: 11 residues. V lost 7 bases to trimming and J lost 8 bases, with 8 bases between them. Germline CDR1 is MGHDK and CDR2 is SYGVNS. CDR3 coding DNA: TGTGCCAGCACCGCCAAGGAAAAACTGTTTTTT. It yields the protein CASTAKEKLFF.

The chain is built from TRBV4-2 and TRBJ2-7; D remains ambiguous. Between the trimmed V and J ends, which lost 0 bases and 1 base, there was a span of 7 bases. The CDR3 has 14 amino acids. CDR1 and CDR2 (germline): LGHNA, YNFKEQ. DNA for the CDR3: TGTGCCAGCAGCCAAGATCCCGGTTCCTACGAGCAGTACTTC. Translated, it gives CASSQDPGSYEQYF.